The 24 T cell receptor beta chains in this list originate from one sample, sequenced in a study of T cells expressing NK-cell markers. TCRdb reanalyzed the 5' RACE reads and collapses them to one entry per CDR3 protein, without DNA. This sample's clone table lists about 440,000 distinct CDR3 sequences. Input material: blood T cells: a sorted CD56 or NKG2C T cell subset, CD4+ or CD8+ T cells, or bulk PBMC T cells (not recorded which). The receptors come from a woman aged 18-70 years in good health.

The chain links TRBV12-3 or TRBV12-4 to TRBJ2-1. CDR3 size: 16 residues. CDR3 amino acids: CASGQTRTDLRAEQFF.

V is TRBV28 and J is TRBJ2-1; TCRdb proposes TRBD1, but this gene call is untestable without DNA. Germline lookup yields CDR1 MDHEN and CDR2 SYDVKM. The CDR3 is 15 amino acids. The CDR3 spells CASSFGTGSWNEQFF. The whole variable domain, remainder taken from reference TRBV28 and TRBJ2-1, is DVKVTQSSRYLVKRTGEKVFLECVQDMDHENMFWYRQDPGLGLRLIYFSYDVKMKEKGDIPEGYSVSREKKERFSLILESASTNQTSMYLCASSFGTGSWNEQFFGPGTRLTVL.

This chain connects TRBV3-1 to TRBJ2-2. Germline V CDR1 and CDR2: LGHDT, YNNKEL (reference sequence). The CDR3 length is 13 residues. This chain's CDR3 is CASSQEGPGELFF.

This chain uses TRBV18 with TRBJ2-3. Germline-derived CDR1 and CDR2 are KGHSH and LQKENI. The length of the CDR3 is 14 residues. CDR3 region: CASSPTVSTDTQYF.

V gene TRBV27 combines with J gene TRBJ2-3; TCRdb lists TRBD2, though no DNA is available to test this call. The CDR3 length is 15 residues. Per germline, CDR1 MNHEY and CDR2 SMNVEV (reference sequence). CDR3 protein: CASTPATSSTDTQYF.

The chain employs TRBV12-3 or TRBV12-4 and TRBJ2-2; the D call of TRBD1 rests on TCRdb alone, since no DNA is present to check it. The length of the CDR3 is 12 residues. The CDR3 region is CASPRGAGELFF.

J is TRBJ1-2 and V is TRBV20-1. From germline, CDR1 is DFQATT and CDR2 SNEGSKA (reference sequence). The CDR3 loop spans 12 amino acids. CDR3 protein: CSALEGNYGYTF.

The chain employs TRBV30 and TRBJ2-5; TCRdb's D call, TRBD1, is unchecked because there is no DNA. The length of the CDR3 is 13 residues. CDR1 and CDR2 (germline): GTSNPN, SVGIG (reference sequence). The CDR3 region is CAWSPGPQETQYF.

The rearrangement uses TRBV19 and TRBJ2-7. This CDR3 has 13 amino acids. Germline V gives CDR1 LNHDA, CDR2 SQIVND (reference sequence). CDR3 in amino acids: CASGVAAGYEQYF.

The chain carries TRBV6-2 or TRBV6-3 and TRBJ1-2; TCRdb names TRBD1, which stays unverified in the absence of DNA. The CDR3 totals 14 residues. Germline V gene data show CDR1 as MNHEY and CDR2 as SVGEGT. The CDR3 sequence is CAGRGTGTGDGYTF.

The gene calls are TRBV18 and TRBJ2-7. CDR3 length equals 14 residues. The germline V gene has CDR1 KGHSH and CDR2 LQKENI. The CDR3 is CASSPPNFPYEQYF. The variable domain in full, with the rest retrieved from reference TRBV18 and TRBJ2-7, is NAGVMQNPRHLVRRRGQEARLRCSPMKGHSHVYWYRQLPEEGLKFMVYLQKENIIDESGMPKERFSAEFPKEGPSILRIQQVVRGDSAAYFCASSPPNFPYEQYFGPGTRLTVT.

The chain couples TRBV20-1 to TRBJ1-4; TCRdb selects TRBD1, and the lack of DNA leaves this call unchecked. In germline, CDR1 is DFQATT, CDR2 SNEGSKA (reference sequence). This CDR3 has 14 amino acids. The CDR3 reads CSARGGTGDEKLFF.

This chain uses TRBV5-1 with TRBJ1-5. The CDR3 totals 15 residues. Germline V gene sequence: CDR1 SGHRS, CDR2 YFSETQ. Here the CDR3 reads CASSHTGPWDQPQHF.

The chain combines TRBV5-1 with TRBJ1-1. This CDR3 has 14 amino acids. Germline CDR1 reads SGHRS; CDR2 reads YFSETQ. The CDR3 protein is CASSLGQINTEAFF.

The chain recombines TRBV5-6 with TRBJ2-1. Per germline, CDR1 SGHDT and CDR2 YYEEEE. The CDR3 sequence is 16 residues long. The CDR3 sequence is CASSLQLTGPYNEQFF.

The chain has TRBV5-6 and TRBJ2-1; without DNA, the TCRdb call of TRBD2 cannot be checked. The V gene's germline CDR1 is SGHDT and CDR2 YYEEEE. CDR3 length: 15 amino acids. The CDR3 here is CASSGVERVYNEQFF.

The gene calls are TRBV20-1 and TRBJ2-1; with no DNA, the TCRdb D assignment of TRBD2 cannot be verified. This CDR3 region has 12 residues. Germline CDR1 reads DFQATT; CDR2 reads SNEGSKA (reference sequence). The CDR3 is CSARRSTRELFF.

The chain couples TRBV20-1 to TRBJ2-7. The CDR3 has 14 amino acids. CDR1 is DFQATT and CDR2 is SNEGSKA in the germline V gene (reference sequence). This CDR3 is CSARGRTDGHEQYF.

The chain links TRBV7-2 to TRBJ2-2; the D gene TCRdb calls, TRBD1, cannot be checked with no DNA. Germline CDR1 and CDR2: SGHTA and FQGNSA. This CDR3 comprises 16 residues. The CDR3 protein is CASSFAFRVFSGELFF.

The rearrangement links TRBV19 to TRBJ2-2; with no DNA, the TCRdb D assignment of TRBD2 cannot be verified. CDR3 length equals 15 residues. CDR1 is LNHDA, CDR2 SQIVND, per germline (reference sequence). CDR3 sequence reads: CASSWEAGNTGELFF.

The chain employs TRBV6-1 and TRBJ2-7; with no DNA, the TCRdb D assignment of TRBD2 cannot be verified. The CDR3 extends over 15 amino acids. The germline V gene has CDR1 MNHNS and CDR2 SASEGT. CDR3: CASSPASGEAYEQYF.

This rearrangement joins TRBV11-2 to TRBJ2-5. The CDR3 has 13 residues. The V gene's germline CDR1 is SGHAT and CDR2 FQNNGV. The CDR3 sequence is CASSFGSWETQYF.

The chain joins TRBV27 to TRBJ2-7; the TRBD1 assignment by TCRdb is unverifiable without DNA. Germline V gene lookup returns CDR1 MNHEY and CDR2 SMNVEV (reference sequence). This CDR3 is built from 14 residues. The CDR3 is CASSPTWGSYEQYF.

The genes are TRBV19 and TRBJ2-7. CDR3 length: 14 residues. The V gene's germline CDR1 is LNHDA and CDR2 SQIVND (reference sequence). The chain's CDR3 is CASSGTGRSYEQYF.